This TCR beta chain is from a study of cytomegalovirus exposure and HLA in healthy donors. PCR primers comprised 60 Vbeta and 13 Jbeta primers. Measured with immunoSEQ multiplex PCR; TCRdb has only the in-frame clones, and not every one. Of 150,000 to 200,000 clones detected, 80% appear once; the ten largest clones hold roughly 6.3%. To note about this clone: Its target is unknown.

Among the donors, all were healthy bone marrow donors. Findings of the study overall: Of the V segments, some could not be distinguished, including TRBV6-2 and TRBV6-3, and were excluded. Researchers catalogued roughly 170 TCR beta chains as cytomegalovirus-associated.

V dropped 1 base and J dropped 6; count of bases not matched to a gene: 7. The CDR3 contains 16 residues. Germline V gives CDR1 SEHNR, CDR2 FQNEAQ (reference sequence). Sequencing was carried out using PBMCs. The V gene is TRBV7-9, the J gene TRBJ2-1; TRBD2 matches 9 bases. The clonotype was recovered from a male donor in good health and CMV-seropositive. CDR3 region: CASSLGLAGWPNEQFF. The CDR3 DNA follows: TGTGCCAGCAGCTTAGGCCTAGCGGGATGGCCCAATGAGCAGTTCTTC.